These 10 T cell receptor beta chains were all obtained from the same sample, sequenced in a study of CD8+ T cells in alopecia areata. RNA, once extracted, was reverse transcribed into cDNA for use as the sequencing template. Clones were read by immunoSEQ multiplex PCR, and TCRdb kept only the in-frame ones, dropping some. This table has 140,000 or so clones, 45% to 60% appearing once. This sample comprised CD4+ T cells sorted from blood, obtained at week 0. The receptors come from a human donor with alopecia areata.

In this sample, this clone turned up a few times. The chain links TRBV7-2 to TRBJ2-7, with unresolved D. The V end was cut by 1 base, the J end by 7 bases, with 8 bases between. There are 12 residues in the CDR3. Germline CDR1 and CDR2: SGHTA and FQGNSA. CDR3 residues: CASSLVVQEQYF. CDR3 DNA: TGTGCCAGCAGCTTAGTGGTACAGGAGCAGTACTTC.

J is TRBJ2-3 and V is TRBV5-1; the D is unclear. Germline loops: CDR1 SGHRS, CDR2 YFSETQ. The length of the CDR3 is 14 residues. V shed 3 bases and J shed 6 bases, with 14 bases lying between them. The CDR3 bases are TGCGCCAGCAGCTCCCAAGGTCGTACCGATACGCAGTATTTT. Amino acid sequence: CASSSQGRTDTQYF.

This clone occurred a few times. CDR3 protein: CAWSLTTGAQETQYF. CDR3 coding DNA: TGTGCCTGGAGTCTAACGACAGGGGCCCAAGAGACCCAGTACTTC. The rearrangement joins TRBV30 to TRBJ2-5; 8 nucleotides match TRBD1. Trimming cost V 2 bases and J 1 base; bases outside gene matches: 6. This CDR3 region has 15 residues. Germline CDR1 reads GTSNPN; CDR2 reads SVGIG (reference sequence).

The chain joins TRBV19 to TRBJ1-1; D not resolved. The ends were cut back, 7 bases at V and 4 bases at J, with 10 bases in the middle. The CDR3 length is 12 residues. In germline, CDR1 is LNHDA, CDR2 SQIVND (reference sequence). The chain's CDR3 is CASTRAGTEAFF. The CDR3 DNA reads TGTGCCAGTACTCGGGCGGGCACTGAAGCTTTCTTT. The full variable domain, rest sourced from reference TRBV19 and TRBJ1-1, is DGGITQSPKYLFRKEGQNVTLSCEQNLNHDAMYWYRQDPGQGLRLIYYSQIVNDFQKGDIAEGYSVSREKKESFPLTVTSAQKNPTAFYLCASTRAGTEAFFGQGTRLTVV.

CDR3 sequence (DNA): TGCGCCAGCAGCCGAGCCCGGGCATACGATAACACAGATACGCAGTATTTT. Translated, it gives CASSRARAYDNTDTQYF. The chain combines TRBV4-3 with TRBJ2-3; the D is unclear. The CDR3 loop spans 17 amino acids. Trimming took 4 bases from V and 2 from J, leaving 19 bases between them. The V gene's germline CDR1 is LGHNA and CDR2 YSLEER.

This clone appeared a few times. The chain combines TRBV7-2 with TRBJ2-5; 9 nucleotides match TRBD2. V shed 5 bases, J shed 9 bases, and the junction held 13 bases outside the gene matches. The CDR3 totals 15 residues. CDR1 and CDR2 from the germline V gene are SGHTA and FQGNSA. This CDR3 reads CASSRTSVPGGAQYF. The CDR3 DNA reads as TGTGCCAGCAGCCGGACTAGCGTCCCGGGGGGGGCCCAGTACTTC.

This sequence joins TRBV11-2 and TRBJ2-5; 10 bases map to TRBD2. The ends lost 6 bases at V and 5 bases at J; junction bases unmatched: 12. The germline gives CDR1 SGHAT, CDR2 FQNNGV. The CDR3 sequence is 16 residues long. The CDR3 here is CASRLQAGGPWETQYF. Written as DNA, the CDR3 is TGTGCCAGCAGACTCCAAGCGGGAGGGCCGTGGGAGACCCAGTACTTC.

This rearrangement joins TRBV30 to TRBJ2-7, with D tentatively TRBD2 (6 bases). Per the germline V gene, CDR1 is GTSNPN and CDR2 is SVGIG (reference sequence). Trimming pared 0 bases from V and 6 bases from J, leaving 21 bases between. The CDR3 totals 16 residues. The CDR3 nucleotides read TGTGCCTGGAGTGTAATGCGGGGTAATATTTTCGGCGAGCAGTACTTC. Translated: CAWSVMRGNIFGEQYF.

The chain carries TRBV4-3 and TRBJ2-1; D is tentatively TRBD1 or TRBD2 (6 bases each). Per the germline V gene, CDR1 is LGHNA and CDR2 is YSLEER. The CDR3 extends over 17 amino acids. Trimming removed 0 bases from V and 5 bases from J, with 17 bases in between. The DNA of the CDR3 is TGCGCCAGCAGCCAAGATAGGGGGGTAGATTGGCACAATGAGCAGTTCTTC. The encoded protein is CASSQDRGVDWHNEQFF.

V usage is TRBV19 and J usage is TRBJ2-7; 9 bases map to TRBD1. From germline, CDR1 is LNHDA and CDR2 SQIVND (reference sequence). The trim removed 5 bases at V and 5 bases at J, leaving 13 bases unmatched. The length of the CDR3 is 16 residues. In DNA, the CDR3 is TGTGCCAGTAGTGCCAGAACCGGGACAGGGAACAACGAGCAGTACTTC. Its translation: CASSARTGTGNNEQYF.